These 26 T cell receptor beta chains originate from one sample sequenced in a study of vaccination and CD4 T cells after COVID-19. Treatment noted: roughly 10-day PBMC culture with coronavirus spike peptide pools or control peptides (ViraFEST assay). For these TCRs, the target antigens are not known. Scientists ran DNA taken from cultured CD4+ T cells through the Oncomine TCR Beta short-read assay for sequencing. TCRdb used MiXCR to reprocess the PCR reads, holding one entry per CDR3 protein. The sample comprises about 15,000 distinct CDR3 sequences, about 55% of which are singletons, and over 12% rests with the top ten. The sequenced sample consisted of CD4+ T cells from blood, cultured in vitro. The receptor source for this set is a human donor who had recovered from COVID-19.

This chain joins TRBV15 and TRBJ2-1, with TRBD2 matching over 10 bases. This CDR3 is built from 14 residues. J gave up 8 bases and V 3 bases, and 4 bases lay outside the gene matches. Per germline, CDR1 LNHNV and CDR2 YYDKDF (reference sequence). CDR3 DNA: TGTGCCACCAGCAGGACTAGCGGGCGTCATGAGCAGTTCTTC. Encoded protein: CATSRTSGRHEQFF.

J is TRBJ1-6 and V is TRBV7-2, with 7 bases fitting TRBD1. Germline CDR1 and CDR2: SGHTA and FQGNSA. This CDR3 comprises 14 residues. V trimming: 5 bases; J trimming: 7 bases; junction bases outside the gene matches: 5. CDR3 protein: CASSTPGQNSPLHF. For the CDR3, the DNA is TGTGCCAGCAGCACCCCGGGACAGAATTCACCCCTCCACTTT.

This clonotype was seen only once. The CDR3 loop reads CASSPTTGGNEQYF. CDR3 nucleotide sequence: TGTGCCAGCAGCCCTACGACAGGGGGCAACGAGCAGTACTTC. The chain has TRBV11-2 and TRBJ2-7, with 10 positions matching TRBD1. V lost 5 bases to trimming and J lost 5 bases; unmatched junction nucleotides: 6. Germline CDR1 is SGHAT and CDR2 is FQNNGV. This CDR3 is 14 amino acids long.

This chain links TRBV11-2 with TRBJ2-7, with 10 bases fitting TRBD2. Germline V gene lookup returns CDR1 SGHAT and CDR2 FQNNGV. CDR3 length equals 18 residues. Trimming took 6 bases from V and 0 from J; bases not matched to a gene: 14. CDR3 protein: CASRSLGGLAGVSYEQYF. The CDR3 bases are TGTGCCAGCAGATCTCTGGGGGGCCTAGCGGGGGTCTCCTACGAGCAGTACTTC.

The V call is TRBV19, the J call TRBJ1-1; 12 nucleotides line up with TRBD1. The CDR3 length is 16 residues. Germline values: CDR1 LNHDA, CDR2 SQIVND (reference sequence). With V trimmed by 8 bases and J by 1 base, 8 bases remained unmatched. In DNA, the CDR3 is TGTGCCAGTGGGTCCCGGGACAGGGGGCGGAACACTGAAGCTTTCTTT. It specifies CASGSRDRGRNTEAFF.

The chain carries TRBV5-6 and TRBJ1-2; D gene ambiguous. In germline, CDR1 is SGHDT, CDR2 YYEEEE. V lost 0 bases and J 7 bases, leaving 10 bases between the germline ends. There are 13 residues in the CDR3. CDR3 nucleotides: TGTGCCAGCAGCTTGGAATCTGGGGTTGGCTACACCTTC. It translates to CASSLESGVGYTF.

The chain joins TRBV10-3 to TRBJ2-3; 8 bases are a match to TRBD2. The CDR3 is 14 amino acids. V shed 7 bases, J shed 4 bases, and the junction held 7 bases outside the gene matches. Germline CDR1 ENHRY, CDR2 SYGVKD. For the CDR3, the DNA is TGTGCCATCACCCCAAGCGGGAGCTCAGATACGCAGTATTTT. Its translation is CAITPSGSSDTQYF.

J is TRBJ1-2 and V is TRBV6-1; 7 positions match TRBD1. CDR1 is MNHNS and CDR2 is SASEGT in the germline V gene. The trim removed 7 bases at V and 0 bases at J, leaving 5 bases unmatched. The CDR3 has 14 amino acids. CDR3 loop: CASIRDSANYGYTF. The CDR3 nucleotides read TGTGCCAGCATCCGGGACAGCGCTAACTATGGCTACACCTTC.

V usage is TRBV19 and J usage is TRBJ1-3; no reliable D call. Germline loops: CDR1 LNHDA, CDR2 SQIVND (reference sequence). The CDR3 extends over 13 amino acids. V was cut by 3 bases and J by 6 bases, with 9 bases left in between. CDR3 coding DNA: TGTGCCAGTAGTATTTACGGAGAAAACACCATATATTTT. Translating gives CASSIYGENTIYF.

CDR3 bases: TGTGCCAGCAGTCGGGACAGGGACCAGCCCCAGCATTTT. It is translated as CASSRDRDQPQHF. The V call is TRBV6-1, the J call TRBJ1-5; TRBD1 agrees at 9 bases. With V trimmed by 5 bases and J by 7 bases, 3 bases remained unmatched. This CDR3 spans 13 amino acids. Germline V gene lookup returns CDR1 MNHNS and CDR2 SASEGT.

V usage is TRBV5-1 and J usage is TRBJ1-1, with 7 bases lining up with TRBD1. Germline values: CDR1 SGHRS, CDR2 YFSETQ. Trimming at V came to 7 bases and at J to 0 bases, leaving 3 bases not matched to a gene. The CDR3 sequence is 13 residues long. This chain's CDR3 is CASRQGLNTEAFF. CDR3 nucleotides: TGCGCCAGCCGACAGGGATTGAACACTGAAGCTTTCTTT. The whole variable domain, filled in from reference TRBV5-1 and TRBJ1-1, reads KAGVTQTPRYLIKTRGQQVTLSCSPISGHRSVSWYQQTPGQGLQFLFEYFSETQRNKGNFPGRFSGRQFSNSRSEMNVSTLELGDSALYLCASRQGLNTEAFFGQGTRLTVV.

This chain connects TRBV7-2 to TRBJ1-1, with D possibly TRBD1 on 6 matching bases. This CDR3 spans 14 amino acids. Germline V lookup: CDR1 SGHTA, CDR2 FQGNSA. Trimming left V 6 bases short and J 5 bases short, with 16 bases between. CDR3 amino acids: CASRPDRRRTEAFF. The CDR3 DNA reads TGTGCCAGCAGGCCAGACAGGAGGAGAACTGAAGCTTTCTTT.

V and J are TRBV19 and TRBJ1-1, with 7 nucleotides matching TRBD1. Losses at the gene ends were 1 base for V and 0 bases for J; bases not matched to a gene: 5. Germline lookup yields CDR1 LNHDA and CDR2 SQIVND (reference sequence). The CDR3 loop spans 16 amino acids. CDR3 loop: CASSIATGEMNTEAFF. The CDR3 nucleotides read TGTGCCAGTAGTATAGCTACAGGGGAAATGAACACTGAAGCTTTCTTT.

In this sample, this clonotype turned up a few times. The CDR3 sequence: CATSTDRARELFF. CDR3 DNA sequence: TGTGCCACCAGCACAGACAGGGCCCGGGAGCTGTTTTTT. The rearrangement joins TRBV15 to TRBJ2-2; the match to TRBD1 covers 7 bases. Germline CDR1 and CDR2: LNHNV and YYDKDF (reference sequence). After removal of 4 bases from V and 9 bases from J, the junction contained 5 bases not matched to a gene. This CDR3 spans 13 amino acids.

The rearrangement links TRBV15 to TRBJ2-2; D unresolved. Per the germline V gene, CDR1 is LNHNV and CDR2 is YYDKDF (reference sequence). V lost 0 bases to trimming and J lost 5 bases, with 19 bases between them. The CDR3 sequence is 18 residues long. CDR3 sequence reads: CATSRDPATSPRTGELFF. CDR3 coding DNA: TGTGCCACCAGCAGAGATCCGGCGACCTCCCCTCGGACCGGGGAGCTGTTTTTT.

The chain carries TRBV30 and TRBJ2-1; either TRBD1 or TRBD2 may supply D (6 bases each). The CDR3 totals 13 residues. Germline V gene lookup returns CDR1 GTSNPN and CDR2 SVGIG (reference sequence). V was shortened by 3 bases and J by 10 bases, with 16 bases between the two germline ends. The CDR3: CAWSGTGAGEQFF. The CDR3 DNA follows: TGTGCCTGGAGCGGGACGGGGGCAGGGGAGCAGTTCTTC.

This clonotype was observed a single time. This chain joins TRBV6-2 or TRBV6-3 and TRBJ2-1; 13 bases map to TRBD2. The length of the CDR3 is 14 residues. Germline V gene lookup returns CDR1 MNHEY and CDR2 SVGEGT. J lost 10 bases, V lost 6 bases, and 6 bases had no gene match. The CDR3 DNA is TGTGCCAGCAGAGCCGGGACTAGCGGGGAGGAGCAGTTCTTC. This codes for CASRAGTSGEEQFF.

This clonotype was seen a few times. V usage is TRBV27 and J usage is TRBJ1-5; TRBD1 is a possible D gene (5 bases). V was clipped by 0 bases and J by 2 bases, with 5 bases between them. Germline V gene sequence: CDR1 MNHEY, CDR2 SMNVEV (reference sequence). The CDR3 sequence is 14 residues long. The CDR3 DNA reads TGTGCCAGCAGTTTATCGGGGGGCAATCAGCCCCAGCATTTT. This gives the protein CASSLSGGNQPQHF.

About this clonotype: Because it lacks the conserved phenylalanine or tryptophan at the end, this CDR3 is likely a read error. This chain joins TRBV10-1 and TRBJ2-2; 9 bases are a match to TRBD1. This CDR3 comprises 15 residues. Trimming cost V 7 bases and J 4 bases; bases outside gene matches: 7. From germline, CDR1 is WNHNN and CDR2 SYGVQD (reference sequence). The CDR3 DNA is TGCGCCAGCATATTGGACAGGGGACGCACCGGGGAGCTGTTTTCT. This sequence encodes CASILDRGRTGELFS.

The chain uses TRBV15 and TRBJ2-7, with 9 bases that match TRBD1. Germline CDR1 and CDR2: LNHNV and YYDKDF (reference sequence). With V trimmed by 8 bases and J by 2 bases, 7 bases remained unmatched. The CDR3 totals 14 residues. CDR3 loop: CATQGDRATYEQYF. DNA for the CDR3: TGTGCCACCCAAGGGGACAGGGCAACCTACGAGCAGTACTTC.

This clonotype was counted only a few times. The CDR3 DNA follows: TGTGCCAGCAGCTATAGCCCCCTCCACCACTCTCCCGCTGAAGCTTTCTTT. Residues: CASSYSPLHHSPAEAFF. The genes are TRBV7-2 and TRBJ1-1; D is undetermined. Per germline, CDR1 SGHTA and CDR2 FQGNSA. V was shortened by 4 bases and J by 6 bases, with 24 bases between the two germline ends. The CDR3 loop spans 17 amino acids. Variable domain in full (rest from reference TRBV7-2 and TRBJ1-1): GAGVSQSPSNKVTEKGKDVELRCDPISGHTALYWYRQSLGQGLEFLIYFQGNSAPDKSGLPSDRFSAERTGGSVSTLTIQRTQQEDSAVYLCASSYSPLHHSPAEAFFGQGTRLTVV.

A few counts support this clonotype. The genes are TRBV7-2 and TRBJ1-2; possibly TRBD1 for D (5 bases). The CDR3 spans 14 residues. V dropped 1 base and J dropped 6 bases, with 12 bases sitting between them. Per germline, CDR1 SGHTA and CDR2 FQGNSA. CDR3 region: CASSLGGGVNGYTF. The CDR3 DNA follows: TGTGCCAGCAGCTTAGGAGGAGGGGTTAATGGCTACACCTTC. The full variable domain, its missing parts supplied by reference TRBV7-2 and TRBJ1-2, is GAGVSQSPSNKVTEKGKDVELRCDPISGHTALYWYRQSLGQGLEFLIYFQGNSAPDKSGLPSDRFSAERTGGSVSTLTIQRTQQEDSAVYLCASSLGGGVNGYTFGSGTRLTVV.

The chain links TRBV27 to TRBJ1-6; no clear D gene. The CDR3 sequence is 12 residues long. The germline V gene encodes CDR1 MNHEY and CDR2 SMNVEV (reference sequence). Trimming cost V 4 bases and J 9 bases, with 7 bases left between them. In DNA, the CDR3 is TGTGCCAGCAGTTCCTCATCTTCACCCCTCCACTTT. Residues: CASSSSSSPLHF.

The chain uses TRBV30 and TRBJ1-1, with 8 bases matching TRBD1. The CDR3 is 12 residues long. Germline CDR1 reads GTSNPN; CDR2 reads SVGIG (reference sequence). Germline trimming cut 5 bases from V and 4 bases from J; bases unmatched to any gene: 3. CDR3 loop: CAWGGTGTEAFF. CDR3 sequence (DNA): TGTGCCTGGGGGGGGACAGGCACTGAAGCTTTCTTT. Filled out from reference TRBV30 and TRBJ1-1, the complete variable domain reads SQTIHQWPATLVQPVGSPLSLECTVEGTSNPNLYWYRQAAGRGLQLLFYSVGIGQISSEVPQNLSASRPQDRQFILSSKKLLLSDSGFYLCAWGGTGTEAFFGQGTRLTVV.

This sequence joins TRBV7-2 and TRBJ2-5, with TRBD2 matching over 16 bases. The CDR3 sequence is 17 residues long. V gave up 4 bases and J gave up 5 bases; unmatched junction bases: 7. The germline V gene has CDR1 SGHTA and CDR2 FQGNSA. For the CDR3, the DNA is TGTGCCAGCAGCTCAGGGACTAGCGGGGGGGCCCTGGAGACCCAGTACTTC. It specifies CASSSGTSGGALETQYF.

V is TRBV2 and J is TRBJ1-1; maybe TRBD1 (6 bases). V was pared by 5 bases and J by 5 bases, with 18 bases between. This CDR3 comprises 15 residues. Germline CDR1 reads SNHLY; CDR2 reads FYNNEI. CDR3 nucleotides: TGTGCCAGCAGTAGCAGGGGAACCCCGGGTACTGAAGCTTTCTTT. Translation gives CASSSRGTPGTEAFF.